The 10 T cell receptor beta chains listed next were all sequenced from one sample in a study of OX40 agonist ivuxolimab in advanced cancers. Generated by immunoSEQ multiplex PCR, the TCRdb table keeps only in-frame clones and is missing some. The sample comprises under 75,000 clones, 80% to 90% of which are singletons, and around 0.75% rests with the top ten. The specimen was CD4+ or CD8+ T cells sorted from blood, collected in a trial of the OX40 agonist ivuxolimab. All receptors derive from an adult with an advanced solid tumor such as melanoma, head and neck, liver or kidney cancer.

V usage is TRBV5-5 and J usage is TRBJ1-6; TRBD1 matches 8 bases. Germline loops: CDR1 SGHKS, CDR2 YYEKEE (reference sequence). After removal of 3 bases from V and 4 bases from J, the junction contained 6 bases not matched to a gene. The CDR3 totals 16 residues. DNA for the CDR3: TGTGCCAGCAGCTCACCACAGGGGGGGTATAATTCACCCCTCCACTTT. Amino acid sequence: CASSSPQGGYNSPLHF.

The genes are TRBV19 and TRBJ2-3; 7 bases map to TRBD2. Germline lookup yields CDR1 LNHDA and CDR2 SQIVND (reference sequence). CDR3 size: 14 residues. V was clipped by 6 bases and J by 7 bases; unmatched bases: 10. The CDR3 region is CASRDAGGRHTQYF. The CDR3 DNA is TGTGCCAGTAGGGACGCTGGCGGGAGACATACGCAGTATTTT.

The rearrangement uses TRBV7-7 and TRBJ2-2; D gene unclear. Looked up from germline, CDR1 is SSHAT and CDR2 is FNYEAQ (reference sequence). This CDR3 is 17 amino acids long. Trimming removed 5 bases at V and 1 base at J, with 17 bases between. CDR3 sequence reads: CASSPIRQSVNTGELFF. CDR3 sequence (DNA): TGTGCCAGCAGCCCTATTCGTCAGTCGGTGAACACCGGGGAGCTGTTTTTT.

The chain couples TRBV5-1 to TRBJ2-5, with a weak D call TRBD1 (7 bases). The CDR3 is made up of 15 amino acids. V lost 0 bases and J 2 bases, leaving 11 bases between the germline ends. Germline V gives CDR1 SGHRS, CDR2 YFSETQ. Written as DNA, the CDR3 is TGCGCCAGCAGCTTGGGGCAGGGGGGTCAAGAGACCCAGTACTTC. Amino acids: CASSLGQGGQETQYF.

The chain employs TRBV23-1 and TRBJ2-5; D is unresolved. TRBV23-1 is an ORF, with its function uncertain. The CDR3 length is 15 residues. V lost 0 bases and J 2 bases, leaving 10 bases between the germline ends. This CDR3 is CASSQSSTEQETQYF. CDR3 DNA: TGCGCCAGCAGTCAATCGTCAACAGAACAAGAGACCCAGTACTTC.

The J gene is TRBJ1-3, the V gene TRBV25-1; no firm D call. The CDR3 length is 13 residues. Trimming cost V 8 bases and J 2 bases, with 10 bases left between them. From germline, CDR1 is MGHDK and CDR2 SYGVNS. DNA for the CDR3: TGTGCCAGCCTGGGCTGGGCTGGAAACACCATATATTTT. Protein sequence: CASLGWAGNTIYF. Using reference TRBV25-1 and TRBJ1-3 for the parts outside the CDR3, the full variable domain is EADIYQTPRYLVIGTGKKITLECSQTMGHDKMYWYQQDPGMELHLIHYSYGVNSTEKGDLSSESTVSRIRTEHFPLTLESARPSHTSQYLCASLGWAGNTIYFGEGSWLTVV.

The chain has TRBV5-6 and TRBJ2-7, with TRBD2 as a possible D gene (5 bases). The CDR3 is 14 residues long. Germline CDR1 and CDR2: SGHDT and YYEEEE. The V and J ends lost 1 base and 0 bases respectively, with 8 bases between them. The CDR3 is CASSLWLASYEQYF. The CDR3 DNA is TGTGCCAGCAGCTTGTGGCTAGCCTCCTACGAGCAGTACTTC.

The table lists this clone with a count of one. The rearrangement joins TRBV7-8 to TRBJ2-7, with 8 bases aligning to TRBD1. From germline, CDR1 is SGHVS and CDR2 FQNEAQ. This CDR3 comprises 13 residues. V was clipped by 3 bases and J by 7 bases; unmatched bases: 5. CDR3 DNA sequence: TGTGCCAGCAGCTTCGGACAGGGCGGTGAGCAGTACTTC. It is translated as CASSFGQGGEQYF. Complete variable domain (other parts from reference TRBV7-8 and TRBJ2-7): GAGVSQSPRYKVAKRGQDVALRCDPISGHVSLFWYQQALGQGPEFLTYFQNEAQLDKSGLPSDRFFAERPEGSVSTLKIQRTQQEDSAVYLCASSFGQGGEQYFGPGTRLTVT.

This CDR3 reads CAISESTSGSDEQFF. The CDR3 DNA is TGTGCCATCAGTGAGTCGACTAGCGGGAGCGATGAGCAGTTCTTC. This chain links TRBV10-3 with TRBJ2-1, with TRBD2 identical over 12 bases. CDR1 and CDR2 from the germline V gene are ENHRY and SYGVKD. This CDR3 contains 15 residues. V dropped 0 bases and J dropped 8; count of bases not matched to a gene: 2.

The V gene is TRBV28, the J gene TRBJ1-4; TRBD1 is a possible D gene (6 bases). There are 14 residues in the CDR3. In germline, CDR1 is MDHEN, CDR2 SYDVKM. V lost 2 bases and J 8 bases, leaving 12 bases between the germline ends. The CDR3 DNA reads as TGTGCCAGCAGTTTAAGAAGGGGGAACGAAAAACTGTTTTTT. This encodes CASSLRRGNEKLFF.